This T cell receptor beta chain appears in the sequencing data of a study of blood T cell repertoires in COVID-19. About the research overall: Sample material is recorded as cDNA or gDNA derived from T cells, B-cell-depleted T cells, or PBMCs.

TCRdb's table, derived via immunoSEQ multiplex PCR, lists solely in-frame clones and lacks some. The table lists hundreds of thousands of clones, 86% of them singletons. Sequencing was performed on peripheral blood. This sequence originates from a woman aged 55 to 70 with COVID-19, enrolled during active disease.

CDR3 sequence reads: CAWSVTGGGYTF. In DNA form, the CDR3 reads TGTGCCTGGAGCGTGACAGGCGGAGGCTACACCTTC. The chain joins TRBV30 to TRBJ1-2; D perhaps matches TRBD1 (6 bases). V dropped 3 bases and J dropped 8 bases, with 13 bases sitting between them. CDR1 is GTSNPN and CDR2 is SVGIG in the germline V gene (reference sequence). The CDR3 extends over 12 amino acids.